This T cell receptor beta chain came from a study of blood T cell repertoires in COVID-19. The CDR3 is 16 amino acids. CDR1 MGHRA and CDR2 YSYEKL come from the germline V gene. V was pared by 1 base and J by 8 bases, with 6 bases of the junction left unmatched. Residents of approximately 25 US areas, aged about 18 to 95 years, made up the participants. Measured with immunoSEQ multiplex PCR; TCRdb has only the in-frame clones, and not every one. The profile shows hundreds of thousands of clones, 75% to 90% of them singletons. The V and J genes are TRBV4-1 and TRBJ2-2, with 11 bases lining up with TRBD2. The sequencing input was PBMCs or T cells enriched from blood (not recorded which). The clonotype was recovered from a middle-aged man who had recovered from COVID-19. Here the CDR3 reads CASSQVAGGPSGELFF. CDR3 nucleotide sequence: TGCGCCAGCAGCCAAGTAGCGGGAGGGCCGAGTGGGGAGCTGTTTTTT.